The T cell receptor (beta chain) under discussion was sequenced for a study of T cell repertoires in cytomegalovirus infection. On the study more broadly: Selection of CMV epitopes for the study included recently identified HLA-C-restricted and well-studied HLA-B-restricted ones.

TCRdb itself ran the reads through MiXCR, one entry per CDR3 protein. The data contain around 800,000 distinct CDR3 sequences, about 30% of them singletons. Germline CDR1 is MNHEY and CDR2 is SMNVEV (reference sequence). V dropped 8 bases and J dropped 2 bases, with 13 bases sitting between them. The CDR3 loop spans 13 amino acids. On this clonotype: Its specificity is not known.

The sequence derives from a human donor in good health (CMV status not recorded). Some clones in this sample may be carry-over from other donors' samples. The sequences come from cultured CD8+ T cells from PBMCs, collected from culture after CMV antigen stimulation. The V call is TRBV27, the J call TRBJ2-7; a weak D match, TRBD2 (5 bases). The CDR3 reads CASAAGSPYEQYF. Written as DNA, the CDR3 is TGTGCCAGCGCGGCGGGTAGTCCCTACGAGCAGTACTTC.